The clone carrying this T cell receptor beta chain was counted between two and nine times. The sample is drawn from a study of blood T cell repertoires in COVID-19. Whole-study context: Samples came from the United States, Italy and Spain, spanning acute and convalescent COVID-19. T cells, B-cell-depleted T cells, or PBMCs provided the cDNA or gDNA that served as material.

The table came from immunoSEQ multiplex PCR; TCRdb's copy has only in-frame clones and leaves some out. There are 200,000 to 250,000 clones in the sample; approximately 81% occur only once, and 3.6% lies in the top ten. CDR1 is MNHNY and CDR2 is SVGAGI in the germline V gene (reference sequence). V was trimmed by 4 bases and J by 3 bases, leaving 11 bases between them. The CDR3 covers 14 residues. Sequencing was done on a sample of peripheral blood. The rearrangement links TRBV6-6 to TRBJ2-3; D is unresolved. The sequence was collected from an elderly woman with acute or convalescent COVID-19. CDR3 coding DNA: TGTGCCAGCAGTTCCCCCCCGGTAACAGATACGCAGTATTTT. Its protein is CASSSPPVTDTQYF.